Listed below are T cell receptor beta chains from one sample, sequenced in a study of T cells in Graves' hyperthyroidism and ophthalmopathy. TCRdb ran MiXCR on the multiplex PCR reads and lists one entry per CDR3 protein. The repertoire includes more than 550,000 distinct CDR3 sequences, about 45% of them detected once, and approximately 6.8% sits in the top ten. Sequences were obtained from peripheral blood or thyroid tissue (not recorded which). The receptors shown here come from an adult man with Graves' disease, either hyperthyroidism or ophthalmopathy (not recorded which). The CDR3 runs from the conserved cysteine through the conserved F or W. The D gene is left open where the match is weak.

j_call v_call d_call cdr3_aa
TRBJ1-1 TRBV19 - CASQGQWMNTEAFF
TRBJ2-7 TRBV20-1 TRBD2 CSVQKAGSLYEQYF
TRBJ1-2 TRBV7-3 - CASSPVTANYGYTF
TRBJ2-5 TRBV19 TRBD1 CASRSGQVQETQYF
TRBJ1-2 TRBV5-1 TRBD1 CASSKGQGYQGYTF
TRBJ1-5 TRBV10-3 - CAISPGTNNQPQHF
TRBJ1-1 TRBV29-1 - CSVARNTEAFF
TRBJ1-2 TRBV5-5 - CASVWAEHYGYTF
TRBJ1-3 TRBV6-1 TRBD1 CASSLADRAGNNIYF
TRBJ1-6 TRBV9 - CASSVASNSPLHF
TRBJ1-2 TRBV12-3/TRBV12-4 TRBD1 CASSFGTGAYGYTF
TRBJ2-7 TRBV7-8 TRBD1 CASSADRGNYYEQYF
TRBJ1-2 TRBV7-9 - CASSPRTPGAYGYTF
TRBJ1-1 TRBV9 - CASSVLKGSAFF
TRBJ2-5 TRBV24-1 - CATSDFGPTEETQYF
TRBJ1-1 TRBV7-6 TRBD1 CASSYPGQGSNTEAFF
TRBJ1-2 TRBV7-3 TRBD1 CASSFTGTGGGYTF
TRBJ1-5 TRBV2 - CASSEGGEQPQHF
TRBJ1-6 TRBV5-5 - CASSLPGGADNSPLHF
TRBJ2-7 TRBV29-1 - CSVGRGYEQYF
TRBJ1-4 TRBV5-1 - CASSLGRENEKLFF
TRBJ2-7 TRBV7-2 TRBD2 CASRTSGYSYEQYF
TRBJ2-7 TRBV7-8 TRBD1 CASSLAGRDRGFDEQYF
TRBJ1-6 TRBV25-1 TRBD1 CASSLAQGAKSYNSPLHF
TRBJ2-7 TRBV7-9 - CASSGNGHEQYF
TRBJ2-5 TRBV7-9 - CASSFKETQYF
TRBJ1-4 TRBV5-5 - CASSQEVTGGEKLFF
TRBJ1-2 TRBV2 TRBD1 CASSYPRTGGAGYTF
TRBJ1-2 TRBV25-1 - CASSVELDYGYTF
TRBJ1-2 TRBV5-1 - CASSQEGLDGYTF
TRBJ1-1 TRBV10-3 - CAIRGKGNTEAFF
TRBJ1-3 TRBV3-1 - CASRSFGNTIYF
TRBJ2-7 TRBV19 - CASSFYTGGGAEGPYEQYF
TRBJ2-7 TRBV20-1 - CSARDIGGSAYEQYF
TRBJ1-4 TRBV14 TRBD1 CASSQEMAGTVNEKLFF
TRBJ2-5 TRBV20-1 - CSARDREGPQETQCF
TRBJ1-1 TRBV6-1 - CASSEILWTEAFF
TRBJ2-5 TRBV11-1 - CASSLAKGQGETQYF
TRBJ1-1 TRBV15 - CATSRDRGAEAFF